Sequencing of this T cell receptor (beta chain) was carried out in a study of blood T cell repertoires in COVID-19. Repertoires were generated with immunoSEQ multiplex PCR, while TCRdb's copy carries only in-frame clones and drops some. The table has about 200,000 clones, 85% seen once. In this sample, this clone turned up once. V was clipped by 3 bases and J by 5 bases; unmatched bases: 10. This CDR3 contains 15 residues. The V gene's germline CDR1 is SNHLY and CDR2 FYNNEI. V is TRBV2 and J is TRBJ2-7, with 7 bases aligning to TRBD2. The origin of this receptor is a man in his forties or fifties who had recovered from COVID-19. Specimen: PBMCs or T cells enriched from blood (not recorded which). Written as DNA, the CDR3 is TGTGCCAGCAGTGATCAGGCGGGAGCTGGCAACGAGCAGTACTTC. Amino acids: CASSDQAGAGNEQYF.